This TCR beta chain came from a study of memory B cells and T cells in multiple sclerosis. Points from the study as a whole: Compartments had unequal clone-set sizes, affecting shared clonotype counts.

About this clone: Antigen: not known.

This CDR3 has 15 amino acids. Germline V lookup: CDR1 MNHEY, CDR2 SMNVEV (reference sequence). Trimming took off 3 bases at V and 4 bases at J, with 15 bases between the two ends. Stimulus-free culture yielded autoproliferating CFSE-dim and non-proliferating CFSE-high T cells, each sequenced separately. Replicate wells were pooled after approximately seven days of stimulus-free culture of 5x10^7 CFSE-labeled PBMCs. Without exogenous stimuli, roughly 0.5 uM CFSE-labeled PBMCs were cultured serum-free. TCRdb's copy holds only in-frame clones and misses some; the assay was immunoSEQ multiplex PCR. Altogether about 42,000 clones are present, roughly four fifths being singletons, with the ten largest covering roughly 1.1%.

This sequence joins TRBV27 and TRBJ1-2; D may be TRBD1 (5 bases). The sequencing input was PBMCs from blood kept in culture. The receptor was derived from a human donor with multiple sclerosis. CDR3: CASSFFGVGGYGYTF. The CDR3, as DNA: TGTGCCAGCAGTTTCTTCGGGGTGGGGGGCTATGGCTACACCTTC.